Listed here is a single T cell receptor (delta chain). The record originates from a study of gamma-delta chains in newborns, infants, children. Whole-study context: Microbial exposure reportedly drives polyclonal innate γδ T cell expansion after birth.

The CDR3 runs to 20 residues. J lost 0 bases, V lost 3 bases, and 12 bases had no gene match. Germline-derived CDR1 and CDR2 are GEAIGNYY and EKD. TCRdb re-called the reads using CATT. The table shows about 5,000 delta-chain clones, with about 3% occurring only once. Input material: blood. The chain combines TRDV2 with TRDJ3; 8 bases agree with TRDD3. The receptor comes from a child who was a newborn, infant or young child, either healthy, febrile or measles-vaccinated (not recorded which). The CDR3 sequence is CACDRVLGAMSSWDTRQMFF. In DNA form, the CDR3 reads TGTGCCTGTGACCGAGTACTGGGGGCCATGAGCTCCTGGGACACCCGACAGATGTTTTTC.